This TCR beta chain was captured by sequencing in a study of cytomegalovirus exposure and HLA in healthy donors. Study-wide findings and caveats: A later analysis found common viral pathogens apparently linked to several of the most significant clusters.

13 Jbeta primers and 60 Vbeta primers were used for the PCR. Sequencing used immunoSEQ multiplex PCR; TCRdb keeps in-frame clones, though not all of them. The sample records nearly 100,000 clones, less than 9.5% being singletons. This clone has only a few counts. Its matching antigen is unknown. V dropped 1 base and J dropped 2 bases, with 8 bases sitting between them. In germline, CDR1 is MDHEN, CDR2 SYDVKM. The CDR3 sequence is 14 residues long. The chain carries TRBV28 and TRBJ1-2; D is unclear. This clonotype was obtained from a man between 50 and 59 years old in good health and CMV-seropositive. The sample was PBMCs. CDR3 sequence reads: CASSLSRINYGYTF. Written as DNA, the CDR3 is TGTGCCAGCAGTTTATCGCGGATCAACTATGGCTACACCTTC.